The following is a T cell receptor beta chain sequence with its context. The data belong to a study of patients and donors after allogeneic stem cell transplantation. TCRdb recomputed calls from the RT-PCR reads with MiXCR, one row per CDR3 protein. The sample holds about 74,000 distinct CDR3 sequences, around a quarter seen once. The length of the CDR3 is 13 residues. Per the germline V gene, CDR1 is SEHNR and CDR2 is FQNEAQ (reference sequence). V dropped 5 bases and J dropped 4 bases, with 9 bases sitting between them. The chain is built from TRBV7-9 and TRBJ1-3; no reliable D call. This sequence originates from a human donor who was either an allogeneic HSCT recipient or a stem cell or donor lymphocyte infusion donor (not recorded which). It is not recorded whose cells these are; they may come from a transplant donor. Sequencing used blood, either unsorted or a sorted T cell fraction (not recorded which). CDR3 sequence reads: CASSLSFGNTIYF. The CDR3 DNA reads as TGTGCCAGCAGCCTATCATTCGGAAACACCATATATTTT.